The 24 T cell receptor beta chains below come from one sample, sequenced in a study of blood T cell repertoires in COVID-19. Data came from immunoSEQ multiplex PCR; TCRdb stores just in-frame clones and leaves some out. The sample contains about 160,000 clones, about nine tenths of which appear only once. Input material: peripheral blood. These receptors were collected from a man aged 25-45 years with COVID-19, enrolled during active disease.

This chain joins TRBV6-2 or TRBV6-3 and TRBJ2-3; D is perhaps TRBD2 (5 bases). Germline CDR1 MNHEY, CDR2 SVGEGT. V lost 3 bases, J lost 4 bases, and 11 bases lay in between. CDR3 size: 14 residues. CDR3 bases: TGTGCCAGCAGTTATCGGGGTGAGGCAGATACGCAGTATTTT. Translation: CASSYRGEADTQYF.

The chain is built from TRBV27 and TRBJ1-1; D remains unclear. V lost 4 bases and J lost 2, with 5 bases in between. The V gene's germline CDR1 is MNHEY and CDR2 SMNVEV (reference sequence). The CDR3 has 12 amino acids. In nucleotides, the CDR3 is TGTGCCAGCAGTTCTATCAACACTGAAGCTTTCTTT. Translated: CASSSINTEAFF.

The chain employs TRBV19 and TRBJ1-5; TRBD1 matches at 10 bases. The CDR3 runs to 16 residues. CDR1 and CDR2 from the germline V gene are LNHDA and SQIVND (reference sequence). Germline trimming cut 5 bases from V and 0 bases from J; bases unmatched to any gene: 4. CDR3 amino acids: CASSGDRGYSNQPQHF. CDR3 sequence (DNA): TGTGCCAGTAGTGGGGACAGGGGTTATAGCAATCAGCCCCAGCATTTT.

The chain joins TRBV13 to TRBJ2-7; 10 nucleotides align to TRBD2. The germline CDR1 and CDR2 sequences are PRHDT and FYEKMQ (reference sequence). V was pared by 5 bases and J by 5 bases, with 6 bases of the junction left unmatched. CDR3 length equals 14 residues. CDR3 amino acids: CASSVLAGVDEQYF. The CDR3 nucleotides read TGTGCCAGCAGCGTCCTAGCGGGAGTCGACGAGCAGTACTTC.

This chain uses TRBV30 with TRBJ1-1; 12 positions match TRBD1. CDR1 and CDR2 from the germline V gene are GTSNPN and SVGIG (reference sequence). V was pared by 5 bases and J by 3 bases, with 7 bases of the junction left unmatched. This CDR3 comprises 15 residues. The CDR3 loop is CAWRKGQGAYTEAFF. The CDR3 DNA reads TGTGCCTGGCGGAAGGGACAGGGGGCTTACACTGAAGCTTTCTTT.

The genes are TRBV24-1 and TRBJ2-3; TRBD1 aligns across 11 bases. The CDR3 is 14 amino acids. Losses at the gene ends were 9 bases for V and 2 bases for J; bases not matched to a gene: 3. Germline CDR1 is KGHDR and CDR2 is SFDVKD. As DNA, the CDR3 is TGTGCCACCCAGGACAGGGGGCCCACAGATACGCAGTATTTT. Amino acids: CATQDRGPTDTQYF.

The chain uses TRBV2 and TRBJ2-2, with TRBD2 matching 7 bases. The trim removed 5 bases at V and 4 bases at J, leaving 7 bases unmatched. The CDR3 length is 15 residues. Germline CDR1 SNHLY, CDR2 FYNNEI. The CDR3 here is CASSKRGRGTGELFF. The CDR3 region has the DNA TGTGCCAGCAGTAAGCGGGGCCGGGGCACCGGGGAGCTGTTTTTT.

The sample holds one count of this clone. J is TRBJ2-1 and V is TRBV7-7, with 8 positions matching TRBD1. CDR1 SSHAT and CDR2 FNYEAQ come from the germline V gene (reference sequence). J gave up 5 bases and V 6 bases, and 12 bases lay outside the gene matches. The CDR3 sequence is 16 residues long. The CDR3 protein is CASSFPGGPWNNEQFF. In nucleotides, the CDR3 is TGTGCCAGCAGTTTCCCAGGGGGCCCTTGGAACAATGAGCAGTTCTTC.

This chain joins TRBV19 and TRBJ2-3, with 9 positions matching TRBD1. Germline values: CDR1 LNHDA, CDR2 SQIVND (reference sequence). The CDR3 runs 16 residues. V was pared by 5 bases and J by 5 bases, with 11 bases of the junction left unmatched. The CDR3 DNA reads TGTGCCAGTAGTTCCCGGGACAGGGAAGCTTTAGATACGCAGTATTTT. It yields the protein CASSSRDREALDTQYF. Variable domain in full (rest from reference TRBV19 and TRBJ2-3): DGGITQSPKYLFRKEGQNVTLSCEQNLNHDAMYWYRQDPGQGLRLIYYSQIVNDFQKGDIAEGYSVSREKKESFPLTVTSAQKNPTAFYLCASSSRDREALDTQYFGPGTRLTVL.

The gene calls are TRBV5-5 and TRBJ1-1; no firm D call. CDR1 and CDR2 (germline): SGHKS, YYEKEE (reference sequence). Trimming cost V 6 bases and J 1 base, with 13 bases left between them. This CDR3 region has 14 residues. In DNA, the CDR3 is TGTGCCAGCAACCCGGGAGGGCGGAACACTGAAGCTTTCTTT. It codes for CASNPGGRNTEAFF.

The CDR3 sequence is CASRGGGDEKLFF. The CDR3 coding sequence is TGTGCCAGCAGGGGAGGAGGCGACGAAAAACTGTTTTTT. The chain carries TRBV6-5 and TRBJ1-4; D is unclear. Germline lookup yields CDR1 MNHEY and CDR2 SVGAGI. This CDR3 is built from 13 residues. The ends were cut back, 6 bases at V and 8 bases at J, with 13 bases in the middle.

The chain joins TRBV23-1 to TRBJ2-1; 8 nucleotides align to TRBD2. TRBV23-1 is designated an ORF whose function remains uncertain. Trimming cost V 2 bases and J 6 bases; bases outside gene matches: 12. The CDR3 extends over 17 amino acids. For the CDR3, the DNA is TGCGCCAGCAGTCAAATGCTCGGGACTAGTCGTTGCAATGAGCAGTTCTTC. Translated: CASSQMLGTSRCNEQFF.

V is TRBV27 and J is TRBJ2-5; TRBD2 matches 12 bases. CDR3 length: 16 amino acids. The V gene's germline CDR1 is MNHEY and CDR2 SMNVEV (reference sequence). Trimming removed 2 bases from V and 2 bases from J; junction bases left unmatched: 3. The CDR3: CASSLTSGRFQETQYF. The CDR3 bases are TGTGCCAGCAGTTTAACTAGCGGGAGGTTTCAAGAGACCCAGTACTTC.

The chain uses TRBV19 and TRBJ2-1; 10 bases agree with TRBD2. Germline CDR1 reads LNHDA; CDR2 reads SQIVND (reference sequence). Germline trimming cut 1 base from V and 9 bases from J; bases unmatched to any gene: 6. This CDR3 is built from 15 residues. The CDR3 reads CASSIGPSGRGEQFF. The CDR3, as DNA: TGTGCCAGTAGTATAGGCCCTAGCGGGAGAGGTGAGCAGTTCTTC.

This chain links TRBV4-1 with TRBJ2-6, with 8 bases matching TRBD1. The CDR3 has 17 amino acids. V trimming: 0 bases; J trimming: 0 bases; junction bases outside the gene matches: 1. Germline lookup yields CDR1 MGHRA and CDR2 YSYEKL. CDR3 sequence reads: CASSQDTGGSGANVLTF. The CDR3 nucleotides read TGCGCCAGCAGCCAAGATACAGGGGGCTCTGGGGCCAACGTCCTGACTTTC.

J is TRBJ2-1 and V is TRBV7-2; possibly TRBD1 for D (6 bases). Per germline, CDR1 SGHTA and CDR2 FQGNSA. Deletions cut 6 bases from V and 0 bases from J, with 15 bases between. This CDR3 contains 16 residues. CDR3 DNA: TGTGCCAGCAGTTCTCACAGGGCTAGCTCCTACAATGAGCAGTTCTTC. Protein product: CASSSHRASSYNEQFF.

The V call is TRBV19, the J call TRBJ1-2, with TRBD1 identical over 8 bases. CDR1 and CDR2 (germline): LNHDA, SQIVND (reference sequence). The junction had 11 bases not matched to a gene; V was cut back by 2 bases and J by 3 bases. The CDR3 is 17 amino acids. The CDR3 loop is CASSIPPGQGGDYGYTF. The CDR3 DNA is TGTGCCAGTAGTATACCCCCCGGACAGGGCGGAGACTATGGCTACACCTTC.

On this clone: The identical CDR3 is also encoded by other nucleotide sequences in the sample. The V and J genes are TRBV30 and TRBJ2-7; 9 nucleotides agree with TRBD1. The junction had 5 bases not matched to a gene; V was cut back by 5 bases and J by 3 bases. Germline-derived CDR1 and CDR2 are GTSNPN and SVGIG (reference sequence). The CDR3 runs 13 residues. This CDR3 reads CAWGTGSLYEQYF. The CDR3 DNA reads as TGTGCCTGGGGGACAGGGAGTCTCTACGAGCAGTACTTC.

The chain has TRBV19 and TRBJ2-1; D remains unclear. This CDR3 comprises 13 residues. V was clipped by 6 bases and J by 5 bases, with 11 bases between them. Germline V CDR1 and CDR2: LNHDA, SQIVND (reference sequence). The CDR3 here is CASSRGMNNEQFF. In nucleotides, the CDR3 is TGTGCCAGTAGCAGAGGCATGAACAATGAGCAGTTCTTC.

V usage is TRBV19 and J usage is TRBJ1-1; perhaps TRBD1 as D (5 bases). Germline assignment: CDR1 LNHDA and CDR2 SQIVND (reference sequence). V dropped 2 bases and J dropped 1 base, with 11 bases sitting between them. This CDR3 region has 15 residues. The CDR3 DNA reads as TGTGCCAGTAGTATATCCGGCAGGGCGAACACTGAAGCTTTCTTT. Translated, it gives CASSISGRANTEAFF. The full variable domain, in which reference TRBV19 and TRBJ1-1 provide the parts outside the CDR3, is DGGITQSPKYLFRKEGQNVTLSCEQNLNHDAMYWYRQDPGQGLRLIYYSQIVNDFQKGDIAEGYSVSREKKESFPLTVTSAQKNPTAFYLCASSISGRANTEAFFGQGTRLTVV.

This rearrangement joins TRBV6-6 to TRBJ2-7; 8 positions agree with TRBD1. Germline V lookup: CDR1 MNHNY, CDR2 SVGAGI (reference sequence). J was trimmed by 0 bases and V by 6 bases; bases with no gene match: 4. The CDR3 extends over 14 amino acids. Here the CDR3 DNA reads TGTGCCAGCAGGGAGACAGGGGTCTCCTACGAGCAGTACTTC. Amino acids: CASRETGVSYEQYF.

J is TRBJ2-2 and V is TRBV7-8, with a possible D match to TRBD2 (5 bases). Germline values: CDR1 SGHVS, CDR2 FQNEAQ. This CDR3 region has 16 residues. Trimming took 1 base from V and 6 from J, leaving 15 bases between them. CDR3 in amino acids: CASSLGGSSVAGELFF. CDR3 nucleotide sequence: TGTGCCAGCAGCTTAGGAGGGAGCAGCGTCGCCGGGGAGCTGTTTTTT.

The gene calls are TRBV7-6 and TRBJ1-3, with a weak D call TRBD1 (6 bases). The germline CDR1 and CDR2 sequences are SGHVS and FNYEAQ. The CDR3 runs 17 residues. V lost 4 bases and J 0 bases, leaving 16 bases between the germline ends. CDR3 bases: TGTGCCAGCAGCTCGTACCCAGGGGTCAGCTCTGGAAACACCATATATTTT. Translated: CASSSYPGVSSGNTIYF.

The rearrangement joins TRBV6-2 or TRBV6-3 to TRBJ1-6; D not certain. CDR3 length: 15 amino acids. Germline V gene lookup returns CDR1 MNHEY and CDR2 SVGEGT. V was trimmed by 2 bases and J by 3 bases, leaving 8 bases between them. CDR3 protein: CASSYAVFYNSPLHF. The CDR3 nucleotides are TGTGCCAGCAGTTACGCAGTCTTCTATAATTCACCCCTCCACTTT.